These 17 T cell receptor beta chains originate from one sample sequenced in a study of tumor and adjacent non-tumor tissue in lung cancer. TCRbeta libraries were built with three rounds of nested PCR, modified from ARM-PCR. TCRdb redid the calling of the multiplex PCR reads with MiXCR, one entry per CDR3 protein. The profile covers approximately 100,000 distinct CDR3 sequences, with roughly 80% appearing a single time and 37% taken by the ten largest. RNA was extracted from bulk tissue without any cell sorting. Sequenced sample: lung tumor tissue. The receptors were gathered from a woman aged 55-75 years with non-small cell lung cancer.

J is TRBJ2-3 and V is TRBV20-1; TRBD1 might be the D (6 bases). CDR3 length equals 14 residues. Germline lookup yields CDR1 DFQATT and CDR2 SNEGSKA (reference sequence). The germline V and J ends were trimmed by 6 bases and 2 bases, with 15 bases remaining between them. The CDR3 protein is CSAVVGDNTDTQYF. The CDR3 nucleotides read TGCAGTGCCGTCGTGGGGGACAACACAGATACGCAGTATTTT.

The V and J genes are TRBV11-3 and TRBJ2-5; D is tentatively TRBD1 or TRBD2 (6 bases each). The CDR3 length is 14 residues. V was shortened by 5 bases and J by 11 bases, with 21 bases between the two germline ends. The germline gives CDR1 SGHNT, CDR2 YENEEA. This CDR3 reads CASSPTLVAGTQYF. The CDR3 region has the DNA TGTGCCAGCAGCCCGACTTTAGTTGCGGGGACACAGTACTTC.

Of note for this clonotype: Germline and junction disagree at one end, which may indicate a read error. The chain uses TRBV12-3 or TRBV12-4 and TRBJ2-3; D unresolved. The CDR3 consists of 12 residues. DNA of the CDR3: TGTGCCAGCAGTCACGTAACAGATACGCAGTATTTC. It specifies CASSHVTDTQYF.

A note on this clonotype: Relative to the germline gene, one junction end is altered; a read error may explain this. The chain has TRBV4-3 and TRBJ2-3; 8 bases are a match to TRBD2. Germline CDR1 reads LGHNA; CDR2 reads YSLEER. The CDR3 runs to 15 residues. DNA for the CDR3: TGTGTCAGCAGCCAAGGGATTAGCGGGGCAGATACGCAGTATTTT. Translation gives CVSSQGISGADTQYF.

As for this clonotype: This clone may be a read error of a much larger clone one base away. V usage is TRBV4-2 and J usage is TRBJ1-2; 8 positions match TRBD1. This CDR3 spans 14 amino acids. The germline V gene encodes CDR1 LGHNA and CDR2 YNFKEQ. In DNA, the CDR3 is TGTACCAGCAGCCCGACAGGACAGGGTGCGATGGGGACCTTC. Its translation is CTSSPTGQGAMGTF.

This clonotype came up a few times. A much more abundant neighbour one base away suggests this may be a read error. The chain links TRBV29-1 to TRBJ1-3, with D unresolved. The germline V gene encodes CDR1 SQVTM and CDR2 ANQGSEA. Trimming removed 4 bases at V and 2 bases at J, with 12 bases between. There are 14 residues in the CDR3. CDR3 nucleotides: TGCAGCGTTGGGAAGGATAGCCCTGGAAACACCATATATTTT. Translated, it gives CSVGKDSPGNTIYF.

Comment on this clonotype: The junction shows a germline mismatch at one end, possibly a read error. CDR3 in amino acids: CAGSIKGGGVYQETQYF. DNA of the CDR3: TGTGCCGGCAGCATCAAAGGTGGAGGGGTTTACCAAGAGACCCAGTACTTC. The chain uses TRBV11-3 and TRBJ2-5, with TRBD2 as a possible D gene (6 bases). The CDR3 totals 17 residues. The germline V gene has CDR1 SGHNT and CDR2 YENEEA.

Note on this clonotype: A much bigger clone sits one base away, suggesting this may be a read error. J is TRBJ1-2 and V is TRBV6-5; 12 nucleotides match TRBD1. V was pared by 10 bases and J by 7 bases, with 10 bases of the junction left unmatched. Germline assignment: CDR1 MNHEY and CDR2 SVGAGI. This CDR3 has 14 residues. In nucleotides, the CDR3 is TGTGCCAACACCCAAGGGACAGGGGGCGGTGGCTACACCTTC. The encoded protein is CANTQGTGGGGYTF.

Details on this clonotype: This is likely a read error, given that the CDR3 carries no conserved phenylalanine or tryptophan at its end. The chain employs TRBV10-2 and TRBJ2-5; TRBD2 agrees at 8 bases. Germline V CDR1 and CDR2: WSHSY, SAAADI. This CDR3 is built from 13 residues. The CDR3 DNA reads as TGTGCCAGCAGTAGTAGCGGGGCAGAGACCCAGTACTTA. It translates to CASSSSGAETQYL.

The chain is built from TRBV5-4 and TRBJ1-1; D remains ambiguous. Germline V gene sequence: CDR1 SGHNT, CDR2 YYREEE (reference sequence). The CDR3 runs 14 residues. The V gene lost 8 bases and the J gene lost 0 bases, with 14 bases spanning the gap. Written as DNA, the CDR3 is TGTGCCAGAAGTCCACGGTTTATGAACACTGAAGCTTTCTTT. Its translation: CARSPRFMNTEAFF.

A word on this clonotype: A much bigger clone sits one base away, suggesting this may be a read error. The chain combines TRBV29-1 with TRBJ2-7, with a weak D call TRBD1 (6 bases). The germline V gene encodes CDR1 SQVTM and CDR2 ANQGSEA. This CDR3 comprises 13 residues. For the CDR3, the DNA is TGCGGCGTGGGGGACAACCCGTCGAGAGAGCAGTACTTC. Its translation: CGVGDNPSREQYF.

Regarding this clonotype: Likely a read error: the CDR3 ends without its conserved phenylalanine or tryptophan. The J gene is TRBJ1-5, the V gene TRBV6-6; D is unclear. CDR3 size: 12 residues. The germline V gene has CDR1 MNHNY and CDR2 SVGAGI (reference sequence). CDR3 region: CASSVIDQPQHY. The DNA of the CDR3 is TGTGCAAGCAGTGTTATTGATCAGCCCCAGCATTAT.

The rearrangement uses TRBV11-2 and TRBJ2-5; TRBD1 matches at 7 bases. Germline CDR1 SGHAT, CDR2 FQNNGV. V lost 7 bases, J lost 1 base, and 6 bases stayed unmatched. This CDR3 is 14 amino acids long. CDR3 DNA: TGTGCCAGCAACATAGGGACAGTCCAAGAGACCCAGTACTTC. It encodes CASNIGTVQETQYF.

Note on this clonotype: One end of the junction varies from germline; a read error may be responsible. The chain carries TRBV4-2 and TRBJ2-7, with TRBD1 identical over 8 bases. The germline gives CDR1 LGHNA, CDR2 YNFKEQ. The CDR3 is 15 residues long. The DNA of the CDR3 is TGTGCCAACAGCCAAGATAGCAGGGGGCAGGCCGAACAGTACTTC. It specifies CANSQDSRGQAEQYF.

This clonotype was counted a few times. A single base separates this from a much larger clone, so it may be a read error. The chain has TRBV5-6 and TRBJ1-1; D unresolved. This CDR3 has 13 residues. Germline assignment: CDR1 SGHDT and CDR2 YYEEEE. Written as DNA, the CDR3 is TGTGTCAGCAGCTTGTTTTTTGGGGCTGAAGCTTTCTTT. It specifies CVSSLFFGAEAFF.

The chain joins TRBV11-2 to TRBJ2-7; 7 bases map to TRBD1. Unmatched junction bases numbered 5, after V lost 3 bases and J lost 3 bases. Germline V CDR1 and CDR2: SGHAT, FQNNGV. The CDR3 runs to 14 residues. The CDR3 sequence is CASSFQDRVYEQYF. The DNA for the CDR3 is TGTGCCAGCAGCTTTCAAGACAGGGTCTACGAGCAGTACTTC.

Concerning this clonotype itself: A much larger clone differs by one base, so this may be a read error. This rearrangement joins TRBV28 to TRBJ2-7; tentatively, D is TRBD2 (7 bases). This CDR3 comprises 11 residues. With 7 bases removed from V and 9 bases from J, the gap between germline ends came to 13 bases. From germline, CDR1 is MDHEN and CDR2 SYDVKM. For the CDR3, the DNA is TGTGCCAGCATCGGGGGGCGAGGGCAGTACTTC. Translation: CASIGGRGQYF. The full variable domain, in which reference TRBV28 and TRBJ2-7 provide the parts outside the CDR3, is DVKVTQSSRYLVKRTGEKVFLECVQDMDHENMFWYRQDPGLGLRLIYFSYDVKMKEKGDIPEGYSVSREKKERFSLILESASTNQTSMYLCASIGGRGQYFGPGTRLTVT.